Below, 25 T cell receptor beta chains from the same sample are listed, as sequenced in a study of T cell responses to AZD1222 COVID-19 vaccine. The repertoire was sequenced with immunoSEQ multiplex PCR; TCRdb's copy has only in-frame clones and lacks some. The sample has roughly 98,000 clones, 85% to 90% seen once. The sample here was peripheral blood, taken 28 days after the second AZD1222 dose. These receptors were taken from an adult who received the AZD1222 COVID-19 vaccine.

The rearrangement joins TRBV12-2 to TRBJ1-2. TRBV12-2 is deemed a pseudogene. The CDR3 loop spans 14 amino acids. The CDR3: CASRLVRSEDGYTF. The CDR3 nucleotides read TGTGCAAGTCGCTTAGTAAGGTCAGAAGACGGCTACACCTTC.

V and J are TRBV3-1 (or the pseudogene TRBV3-2) and TRBJ1-2, with D possibly TRBD1 on 5 matching bases. Trimming pared 3 bases from V and 6 bases from J, leaving 8 bases between. The length of the CDR3 is 12 residues. The V gene's germline CDR1 is LGHDT and CDR2 YNNKEL (reference sequence). The chain's CDR3 is CASSQQGHGYTF. CDR3 in DNA: TGTGCCAGCAGCCAGCAGGGCCATGGCTACACCTTC.

J is TRBJ1-2 and V is TRBV19, with D perhaps TRBD1 (5 bases). The CDR3 is made up of 14 amino acids. Germline values: CDR1 LNHDA, CDR2 SQIVND (reference sequence). V lost 3 bases and J 8 bases, leaving 16 bases between the germline ends. In DNA form, the CDR3 reads TGTGCCAGTAGTATTTTGGCAGGGACGTGGGGCTACACCTTC. It codes for CASSILAGTWGYTF.

The chain is built from TRBV12-3 or TRBV12-4 and TRBJ1-5, with a weak D call TRBD1 (6 bases). CDR3 length equals 13 residues. V was cut by 6 bases and J by 3 bases, with 9 bases left in between. CDR3 DNA: TGTGCCAGCAGGGACAGCCCCAATCAGCCCCAGCATTTT. Translating it yields CASRDSPNQPQHF.

The chain joins TRBV7-9 to TRBJ1-2; D unclear. The CDR3 runs 15 residues. Trimming left V 1 base short and J 4 bases short, with 13 bases between. CDR1 is SEHNR, CDR2 FQNEAQ, per germline (reference sequence). CDR3 nucleotides: TGTGCCAGCAGCTTAGGGCAGGTCCTCGGCTATGGCTACACCTTC. The encoded protein is CASSLGQVLGYGYTF.

J is TRBJ1-4 and V is TRBV21-1; the table calls TRBD1, which could not be checked here. TRBV21-1 is a recognized pseudogene. This CDR3 has 17 residues. The CDR3 here is CASSDPGTGGIGEKLFF. The CDR3 DNA sequence: TGTGCCAGCAGCGATCCCGGGACAGGGGGTATTGGTGAAAAACTGTTTTTT.

The rearrangement links TRBV29-1 to TRBJ2-3, with 8 bases matching TRBD2. This CDR3 is built from 13 residues. CDR1 SQVTM and CDR2 ANQGSEA come from the germline V gene. The trim removed 5 bases at V and 5 bases at J, leaving 6 bases unmatched. DNA of the CDR3: TGCAGCGTTAAGCGGGGGCTGGTAGATACGCAGTATTTT. This gives the protein CSVKRGLVDTQYF.

This clone was seen just once. The chain recombines TRBV12-3 or TRBV12-4 with TRBJ1-5; D gene unclear. V gave up 6 bases and J gave up 4 bases, with 10 bases separating them. CDR3 size: 13 residues. The CDR3 region is CASSLRINQPQHF. In DNA, the CDR3 is TGTGCCAGCAGCTTACGGATTAATCAGCCCCAGCATTTT.

V and J are TRBV6-5 and TRBJ2-7, with TRBD1 identical over 7 bases. V was pared by 8 bases and J by 3 bases, with 4 bases of the junction left unmatched. The CDR3 spans 12 residues. Germline assignment: CDR1 MNHEY and CDR2 SVGAGI. CDR3 protein: CASGGQDYEQYF. CDR3 coding DNA: TGTGCCAGCGGCGGACAGGACTACGAGCAGTACTTC.

The chain joins TRBV10-3 to TRBJ1-1; D remains unclear. Germline CDR1 is ENHRY and CDR2 is SYGVKD. Trimming shortened V by 1 base and J by 1 base, and 10 bases separated the two germline ends. This CDR3 is built from 15 residues. The CDR3 bases are TGTGCCATCAGTGAGTTCCTGGCAGCGAACACTGAAGCTTTCTTT. This gives the protein CAISEFLAANTEAFF.

The CDR3 nucleotides read TGTGCCAGCAGCCACCTGGCAGGTAGCTCCTACAATGAGCAGTTCTTC. Translating gives CASSHLAGSSYNEQFF. J is TRBJ2-1 and V is TRBV7-9; D gene uncertain. The CDR3 is made up of 16 amino acids. V was shortened by 5 bases and J by 0 bases, with 14 bases between the two germline ends. Germline CDR1 and CDR2: SEHNR and FQNEAQ (reference sequence).

The J gene is TRBJ1-1, the V gene TRBV5-6; D may be TRBD1 (5 bases). Trimming cost V 0 bases and J 6 bases, with 18 bases left between them. Per the germline V gene, CDR1 is SGHDT and CDR2 is YYEEEE. The CDR3 sequence is 16 residues long. CDR3 sequence reads: CASSLAWAGSWSEAFF. The DNA of the CDR3 is TGTGCCAGCAGCTTGGCTTGGGCAGGGAGCTGGTCTGAAGCTTTCTTT.

The chain employs TRBV24-1 and TRBJ1-5; tentatively, D is TRBD1 (6 bases). This CDR3 spans 18 amino acids. Germline V lookup: CDR1 KGHDR, CDR2 SFDVKD. V was trimmed by 2 bases and J by 0 bases, leaving 16 bases between them. The CDR3 DNA reads TGTGCCACCAGTGATTCGACGGACAGCAGATATAGCAATCAGCCCCAGCATTTT. Translated, it gives CATSDSTDSRYSNQPQHF.

The chain recombines TRBV27 with TRBJ2-2, with 12 nucleotides matching TRBD1. This CDR3 comprises 18 residues. The J segment lost 4 bases and the V segment lost 2 bases, leaving 8 bases of the junction unmatched. The V gene's germline CDR1 is MNHEY and CDR2 SMNVEV (reference sequence). CDR3 bases: TGTGCCAGCAGTTTAGGGACAGGGGGCCCGACGGGCACCGGGGAGCTGTTTTTT. Its protein product is CASSLGTGGPTGTGELFF.

For this clone: This sample also contains other DNA sequences that code for the same CDR3. This chain joins TRBV30 and TRBJ1-3, with D unclear. Trimming left V 4 bases short and J 1 base short, with 5 bases between. The CDR3 loop spans 12 amino acids. CDR1 GTSNPN and CDR2 SVGIG come from the germline V gene (reference sequence). The DNA of the CDR3 is TGTGCCTGGAAGAGGTCTGGAAACACCATATATTTT. Translation: CAWKRSGNTIYF.

This clone was counted a few times. V is TRBV19 and J is TRBJ2-7; D is possibly TRBD1 (5 bases). CDR3 length equals 13 residues. V lost 3 bases and J 0 bases, leaving 6 bases between the germline ends. The germline CDR1 and CDR2 sequences are LNHDA and SQIVND (reference sequence). The CDR3 spells CASSMDTSYEQYF. CDR3 nucleotide sequence: TGTGCCAGTAGTATGGACACCTCCTACGAGCAGTACTTC.

The chain recombines TRBV11-3 with TRBJ2-1; D call uncertain. The CDR3 loop spans 14 amino acids. Germline values: CDR1 SGHNT, CDR2 YENEEA. Trimming removed 0 bases from V and 4 bases from J, with 7 bases in between. CDR3 sequence reads: CASSLDQVYNEQFF. CDR3 in DNA: TGTGCCAGCAGCTTAGATCAGGTGTACAATGAGCAGTTCTTC.

This clone was counted between two and nine times. Other nucleotide sequences from this sample produce the same CDR3. The rearrangement uses TRBV7-2 and TRBJ1-5; D gene unclear. Per germline, CDR1 SGHTA and CDR2 FQGNSA. This CDR3 comprises 13 residues. V was shortened by 1 base and J by 6 bases, with 7 bases between the two germline ends. In DNA, the CDR3 is TGTGCCAGCAGCTTAGAAGGATTTCAGCCCCAGCATTTT. Translating gives CASSLEGFQPQHF.

This clone was seen only once. The CDR3 is CASSPRASGELFF. DNA of the CDR3: TGTGCCAGCAGCCCTCGGGCCTCAGGGGAGCTGTTTTTT. V and J are TRBV3-1 (or the pseudogene TRBV3-2) and TRBJ2-2; D unresolved. In germline, CDR1 is LGHDT, CDR2 YNNKEL (reference sequence). V lost 4 bases, J lost 8 bases, and 11 bases lay in between. The CDR3 loop spans 13 amino acids.

The chain uses TRBV3-1 (or the pseudogene TRBV3-2) and TRBJ2-1; D not resolved. Trimming stripped 11 bases from V and 4 bases from J, with 9 bases between. The CDR3 runs 11 residues. Germline-derived CDR1 and CDR2 are LGHDT and YNNKEL (reference sequence). The CDR3, as DNA: TGTGCCGCCACGGCTTACAATGAGCAGTTCTTC. Its translation: CAATAYNEQFF.

V is TRBV6-5 and J is TRBJ2-5, with 8 bases identical to TRBD2. This CDR3 spans 14 amino acids. The germline gives CDR1 MNHEY, CDR2 SVGAGI. J gave up 7 bases and V 6 bases, and 10 bases lay outside the gene matches. The DNA of the CDR3 is TGTGCCAGCAGCCAAGCGGGAGTCGGGGGGACCCAGTACTTC. This gives the protein CASSQAGVGGTQYF.

This clone showed up just a few times. V usage is TRBV5-4 and J usage is TRBJ1-6; TRBD1 might be the D (6 bases). Trimming took 3 bases from V and 9 from J, leaving 19 bases between them. The CDR3 sequence is 16 residues long. Germline V gene lookup returns CDR1 SGHNT and CDR2 YYREEE (reference sequence). CDR3 protein: CASSSPGLGGSSPLHF. The CDR3 bases are TGTGCCAGCAGCTCCCCTGGGTTAGGGGGAAGTTCACCCCTCCACTTT.

This sequence joins TRBV5-1 and TRBJ2-5, with unresolved D. CDR1 SGHRS and CDR2 YFSETQ come from the germline V gene. This CDR3 is built from 13 residues. The V gene lost 0 bases and the J gene lost 6 bases, with 9 bases spanning the gap. The CDR3 sequence: CASSLGSRQTQYF. CDR3 coding DNA: TGCGCCAGCAGCTTGGGGAGTAGGCAGACCCAGTACTTC. Full variable domain (rest looked up from reference TRBV5-1 and TRBJ2-5): KAGVTQTPRYLIKTRGQQVTLSCSPISGHRSVSWYQQTPGQGLQFLFEYFSETQRNKGNFPGRFSGRQFSNSRSEMNVSTLELGDSALYLCASSLGSRQTQYFGPGTRLLVL.

V usage is TRBV4-1 and J usage is TRBJ2-1; 15 nucleotides match TRBD2. The J segment lost 9 bases and the V segment lost 2 bases, leaving 8 bases of the junction unmatched. Germline V lookup: CDR1 MGHRA, CDR2 YSYEKL. The CDR3 covers 17 residues. The CDR3 DNA reads as TGCGCCAGCAGCCAAAACCCCGGGACTAGCGGGAGGATTGAGCAGTTCTTC. The encoded protein is CASSQNPGTSGRIEQFF.

V usage is TRBV4-1 and J usage is TRBJ2-4, with 9 bases identical to TRBD1. This CDR3 comprises 18 residues. The J segment lost 0 bases and the V segment lost 1 base, leaving 7 bases of the junction unmatched. CDR1 and CDR2 (germline): MGHRA, YSYEKL. CDR3 region: CASSQARTGEIAKNIQYF. The CDR3, as DNA: TGCGCCAGCAGCCAAGCCCGGACAGGGGAAATAGCCAAAAACATTCAGTACTTC.